The 20 T cell receptor beta chains below all came from one sample that was sequenced in a study of control samples from healthy donors and cancer patients. Only in-frame clones appear in the TCRdb table, and some are missing; sequencing was by immunoSEQ multiplex PCR. The repertoire consists of more than 75,000 clones, with roughly 90% occurring once and the leading ten covering under 2.5%. Sequenced material: PBMCs. Source of these receptors: a woman aged 60-75 years with head and neck cancer.

The CDR3 region is CASSIAPLAGYTGELFF. As DNA, the CDR3 is TGTGCCAGCAGCATCGCACCTTTAGCGGGATACACCGGGGAGCTGTTTTTT. The chain is built from TRBV7-8 and TRBJ2-2, with 8 bases fitting TRBD2. The CDR3 runs 17 residues. V shed 5 bases, J shed 3 bases, and the junction held 11 bases outside the gene matches. The V gene's germline CDR1 is SGHVS and CDR2 FQNEAQ.

The count of this clone is one. The chain recombines TRBV19 with TRBJ2-5, with TRBD2 matching 7 bases. This CDR3 is 14 amino acids long. CDR1 and CDR2 (germline): LNHDA, SQIVND (reference sequence). Losses at the gene ends were 5 bases for V and 4 bases for J; bases not matched to a gene: 7. CDR3 sequence reads: CASSRGVRGETQYF. The CDR3 DNA reads TGTGCCAGTAGTCGGGGGGTGCGCGGAGAGACCCAGTACTTC.

The gene calls are TRBV6-1 and TRBJ2-7; D is unclear. CDR3 size: 12 residues. In germline, CDR1 is MNHNS, CDR2 SASEGT. V dropped 2 bases and J dropped 4 bases, with 6 bases sitting between them. Here the CDR3 reads CASSEPRYEQYF. CDR3 DNA: TGTGCCAGCAGTGAACCCAGATACGAGCAGTACTTC.

The J gene is TRBJ2-7, the V gene TRBV18, with 8 nucleotides matching TRBD2. The CDR3 has 18 amino acids. V was clipped by 2 bases and J by 4 bases; unmatched bases: 16. Per the germline V gene, CDR1 is KGHSH and CDR2 is LQKENI. The CDR3 region has the DNA TGTGCCAGCTCACCAAAGAGCGGGGGCGGGAGTGGGACTTACGAGCAGTACTTC. This translates into CASSPKSGGGSGTYEQYF.

The table lists this clone with a count of one. V is TRBV7-9 and J is TRBJ1-2; 7 bases are shared with TRBD1. The J segment lost 8 bases and the V segment lost 5 bases, leaving 20 bases of the junction unmatched. The CDR3 is 17 amino acids. Germline CDR1 reads SEHNR; CDR2 reads FQNEAQ (reference sequence). This CDR3 is CASSPRTGSTGAGGYTF. The DNA for the CDR3 is TGTGCCAGCAGCCCGCGAACCGGCTCAACAGGGGCCGGGGGCTACACCTTC.

V usage is TRBV15 and J usage is TRBJ2-2; either TRBD1 or TRBD2 may fit D (5 bases each). This CDR3 has 14 amino acids. Germline V gene data show CDR1 as LNHNV and CDR2 as YYDKDF (reference sequence). Trimming stripped 8 bases from V and 0 bases from J, with 10 bases between. CDR3 DNA: TGTGCCACCGGGGACGGAGCGAACACCGGGGAGCTGTTTTTT. Translated: CATGDGANTGELFF.

This clone was seen just once. CDR3 sequence: CASSHGTSVAEQFF. The CDR3, as DNA: TGTGCCAGCAGCCATGGGACTAGTGTCGCTGAGCAGTTCTTC. The V gene is TRBV3-1 (or the pseudogene TRBV3-2), the J gene TRBJ2-1, with 8 bases identical to TRBD2. This CDR3 comprises 14 residues. Germline lookup yields CDR1 LGHDT and CDR2 YNNKEL (reference sequence). The V and J ends lost 3 bases and 9 bases, in that order; junction bases with no gene match: 7.

This sequence joins TRBV30 and TRBJ1-2; TRBD1 matches 9 bases. V shed 7 bases, J shed 7 bases, and the junction held 13 bases outside the gene matches. The V gene's germline CDR1 is GTSNPN and CDR2 SVGIG (reference sequence). This CDR3 has 14 amino acids. CDR3 nucleotide sequence: TGTGCCTCCTCTTCTAACAGGGGGCGGAGTGGCTACACCTTC. It codes for CASSSNRGRSGYTF.

The chain links TRBV12-3 or TRBV12-4 to TRBJ1-5; D gene uncertain. There are 13 residues in the CDR3. V lost 0 bases and J lost 1, with 1 base in between. The DNA for the CDR3 is TGTGCCAGCAGTTTAGCCAGCAATCAGCCCCAGCATTTT. It translates to CASSLASNQPQHF.

The chain has TRBV7-2 and TRBJ1-1; D not resolved. There are 15 residues in the CDR3. The germline V gene has CDR1 SGHTA and CDR2 FQGNSA. V lost 3 bases and J 3 bases, leaving 14 bases between the germline ends. The CDR3 protein is CASSFYSSRDTEAFF. Written as DNA, the CDR3 is TGTGCCAGCAGCTTTTACAGTAGTCGTGACACTGAAGCTTTCTTT.

V and J are TRBV15 and TRBJ2-2; the D is unclear. The CDR3 length is 13 residues. The V end lost 3 bases, the J end lost 6 bases, and 8 bases lay between the germline ends. Germline CDR1 LNHNV, CDR2 YYDKDF (reference sequence). The CDR3 protein is CATSSLPAGELFF. Here the CDR3 DNA reads TGTGCCACCAGCAGTCTACCCGCCGGGGAGCTGTTTTTT.

The CDR3 here is CASSLSAGRGYTF. The DNA for the CDR3 is TGTGCCAGCAGCTTGTCGGCAGGGAGAGGCTACACCTTC. The chain links TRBV5-5 to TRBJ1-2, with D possibly being TRBD1 (5 bases). Between the trimmed V and J ends, which lost 1 base and 8 bases, there was a span of 12 bases. Germline CDR1 and CDR2: SGHKS and YYEKEE (reference sequence). This CDR3 is built from 13 residues. The complete variable domain, with remaining parts taken from reference TRBV5-5 and TRBJ1-2, reads DAGVTQSPTHLIKTRGQQVTLRCSPISGHKSVSWYQQVLGQGPQFIFQYYEKEERGRGNFPDRFSARQFPNYSSELNVNALLLGDSALYLCASSLSAGRGYTFGSGTRLTVV.

In this sample, this clone turned up once. The chain recombines TRBV28 with TRBJ1-5, with D hard to call. Germline CDR1 and CDR2: MDHEN and SYDVKM. CDR3 length equals 14 residues. V was trimmed by 6 bases and J by 5 bases, leaving 14 bases between them. CDR3 protein: CASSPSEGYQPQHF. DNA for the CDR3: TGTGCCAGCAGCCCGTCGGAGGGCTATCAGCCCCAGCATTTT.

The chain links TRBV7-8 to TRBJ2-4; 15 bases agree with TRBD2. With V trimmed by 5 bases and J by 8 bases, 7 bases remained unmatched. The CDR3 runs 16 residues. The V gene's germline CDR1 is SGHVS and CDR2 FQNEAQ. CDR3: CASSVGLAGGSDIQYF. As DNA, the CDR3 is TGTGCCAGCAGCGTGGGACTAGCGGGAGGTTCTGACATTCAGTACTTC.

The chain combines TRBV28 with TRBJ2-7; unclear D gene. This CDR3 has 12 residues. The V gene's germline CDR1 is MDHEN and CDR2 SYDVKM. V shed 3 bases and J shed 3 bases, with 6 bases lying between them. Here the CDR3 DNA reads TGTGCCAGCAGTTTGGCGTACTACGAGCAGTACTTC. Its protein is CASSLAYYEQYF. Combining the CDR3 with reference TRBV28 and TRBJ2-7 gives the whole variable domain DVKVTQSSRYLVKRTGEKVFLECVQDMDHENMFWYRQDPGLGLRLIYFSYDVKMKEKGDIPEGYSVSREKKERFSLILESASTNQTSMYLCASSLAYYEQYFGPGTRLTVT.

The chain links TRBV7-9 to TRBJ1-4, with D tentatively TRBD1 (5 bases). This CDR3 is 16 amino acids long. V lost 5 bases and J lost 8, with 21 bases in between. Per germline, CDR1 SEHNR and CDR2 FQNEAQ (reference sequence). CDR3 in amino acids: CASSRGDPALSEKLFF. The CDR3, as DNA: TGTGCCAGCAGCAGGGGAGACCCAGCCCTAAGCGAAAAACTGTTTTTT.

This clone was observed a handful of times. The rearrangement joins TRBV3-1 (or the pseudogene TRBV3-2) to TRBJ1-1; 9 bases agree with TRBD1. The V and J ends lost 4 bases and 4 bases, in that order; junction bases with no gene match: 7. CDR1 and CDR2 (germline): LGHDT, YNNKEL (reference sequence). This CDR3 contains 15 residues. The CDR3: CASSLGQGSSTEAFF. As DNA, the CDR3 is TGTGCCAGCAGCCTGGGACAGGGCAGTAGCACTGAAGCTTTCTTT.

J is TRBJ1-5 and V is TRBV28, with D maybe TRBD1 (5 bases). Germline CDR1 reads MDHEN; CDR2 reads SYDVKM. The CDR3 is 16 residues long. V shed 3 bases and J shed 2 bases, with 14 bases lying between them. The DNA of the CDR3 is TGTGCCAGCAGTTTGGGGTGGGGGGACGGCAATCAGCCCCAGCATTTT. Residues: CASSLGWGDGNQPQHF. The entire variable domain, with the rest obtained from reference TRBV28 and TRBJ1-5, is as follows: DVKVTQSSRYLVKRTGEKVFLECVQDMDHENMFWYRQDPGLGLRLIYFSYDVKMKEKGDIPEGYSVSREKKERFSLILESASTNQTSMYLCASSLGWGDGNQPQHFGDGTRLSIL.

This clone was detected once. The chain uses TRBV20-1 and TRBJ1-1; no clear D gene. V was shortened by 5 bases and J by 8 bases, with 9 bases between the two germline ends. CDR3 length equals 10 residues. The germline gives CDR1 DFQATT, CDR2 SNEGSKA (reference sequence). The CDR3 region is CSALDGEAFF. Written as DNA, the CDR3 is TGCAGTGCTCTGGACGGAGAAGCTTTCTTT.

The rearrangement uses TRBV28 and TRBJ2-5; perhaps TRBD1 as D (6 bases). This CDR3 has 15 residues. Germline V gene data show CDR1 as MDHEN and CDR2 as SYDVKM. Between the trimmed V and J ends, which lost 6 bases and 7 bases, there was a span of 21 bases. The DNA of the CDR3 is TGTGCCAGCAGAACCGGACCAGGGGACGAGCCGACCCAGTACTTC. Its protein product is CASRTGPGDEPTQYF.